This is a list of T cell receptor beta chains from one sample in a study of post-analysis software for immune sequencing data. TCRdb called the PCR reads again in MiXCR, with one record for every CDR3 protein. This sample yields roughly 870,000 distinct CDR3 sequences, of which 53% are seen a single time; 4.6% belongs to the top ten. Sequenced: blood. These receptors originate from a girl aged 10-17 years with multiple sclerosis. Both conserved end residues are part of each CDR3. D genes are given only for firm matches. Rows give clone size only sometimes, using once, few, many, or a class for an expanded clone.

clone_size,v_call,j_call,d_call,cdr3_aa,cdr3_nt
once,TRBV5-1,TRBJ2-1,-,CASSLEVTVRGYNEQFF,TGTGCCAGCAGCTTGGAAGTAACAGTAAGGGGCTACAATGAGCAGTTCTTC
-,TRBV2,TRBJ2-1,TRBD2,CASSGETSGGDNEQFF,TGTGCCAGCAGTGGCGAGACTAGCGGGGGGGACAATGAGCAGTTCTTC
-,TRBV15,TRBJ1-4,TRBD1,CATRGTGVEKLFF,TGTGCCACCAGAGGGACAGGGGTCGAAAAACTGTTTTTT
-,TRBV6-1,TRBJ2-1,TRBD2,CATNGGGAPQSCNEQFF,TGTGCCACAAACGGGGGGGGCGCCCCGCAAAGTTGCAATGAGCAGTTCTTC
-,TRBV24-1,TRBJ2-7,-,CATSDSSRQYF,TGTGCCACCAGTGATTCCTCGAGGCAGTACTTC
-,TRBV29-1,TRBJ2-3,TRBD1,CSVDRQGTTDTQYF,TGCAGCGTTGACAGACAGGGAACGACAGATACGCAGTATTTT
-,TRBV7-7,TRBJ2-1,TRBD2,CASSPLSAGGYNEQFF,TGTGCTAGCAGTCCCCTGTCGGCGGGAGGGTACAATGAGCAGTTCTTC
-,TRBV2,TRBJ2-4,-,CASSEALRAGGNIQYF,TGTGCCAGCAGTGAAGCGCTTCGGGCAGGGGGGAACATTCAGTACTTC
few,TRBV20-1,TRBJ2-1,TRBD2,CSARDHLGTTYNEQFF,TGCAGTGCTAGAGATCACTTAGGGACTACATACAATGAGCAGTTCTTC
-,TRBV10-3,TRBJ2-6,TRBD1,CAISAPPGQGANVLTF,TGTGCCATCAGTGCTCCACCGGGACAGGGGGCAAACGTCCTGACTTTC
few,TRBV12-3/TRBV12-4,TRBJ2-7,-,CASSFFRSSYEQYF,TGTGCCAGCAGTTTCTTTAGGAGCTCCTACGAGCAGTACTTC
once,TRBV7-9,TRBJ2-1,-,CASSSRKTNSNEQFF,TGTGCCAGCAGCTCCCGGAAGACTAATAGCAATGAGCAGTTCTTC
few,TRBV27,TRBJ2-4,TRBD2,CASSSPGLAPRGNIQYF,TGTGCCAGCAGTTCCCCGGGACTAGCGCCTCGGGGGAACATTCAGTACTTC
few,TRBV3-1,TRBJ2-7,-,CASSQRPRGEQYF,TGTGCCAGCAGCCAACGGCCGCGGGGAGAGCAGTACTTC
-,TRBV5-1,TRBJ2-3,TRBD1,CASSPGQGLGPSSTDTQYF,TGCGCCAGCAGCCCTGGACAGGGGCTGGGACCTTCTAGCACAGATACGCAGTATTTT
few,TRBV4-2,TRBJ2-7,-,CASSQDGTSRNYEQYF,TGTGCCAGCAGCCAAGATGGAACTAGCCGAAACTACGAGCAGTACTTC
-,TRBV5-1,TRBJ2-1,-,CASSLGTGIRFDEQFF,TGCGCCAGCAGCTTGGGGACGGGAATTCGTTTTGATGAGCAGTTCTTC
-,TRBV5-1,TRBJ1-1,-,CASRRRPENTEAFF,TGCGCCAGTCGGCGCCGACCAGAGAACACTGAAGCTTTCTTT
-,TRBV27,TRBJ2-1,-,CASSSLDGTLLRNEQFF,TGTGCCAGCAGTTCACTCGACGGGACCCTACTACGCAATGAGCAGTTCTTC
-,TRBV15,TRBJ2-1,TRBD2,CATSRVLGPSVAGGRNEQFF,TGTGCCACCAGCAGGGTCCTCGGACCTAGTGTGGCGGGAGGACGAAATGAGCAGTTCTTC
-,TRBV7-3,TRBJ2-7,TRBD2,CASSLSSLAGPYEQYF,TGTGCCAGCAGCTTAAGTTCCTTAGCGGGCCCCTACGAGCAGTACTTC
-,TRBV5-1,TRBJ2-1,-,CASSHDLGTHNEQFF,TGCGCCAGCAGCCATGACCTCGGGACTCACAATGAGCAGTTCTTC